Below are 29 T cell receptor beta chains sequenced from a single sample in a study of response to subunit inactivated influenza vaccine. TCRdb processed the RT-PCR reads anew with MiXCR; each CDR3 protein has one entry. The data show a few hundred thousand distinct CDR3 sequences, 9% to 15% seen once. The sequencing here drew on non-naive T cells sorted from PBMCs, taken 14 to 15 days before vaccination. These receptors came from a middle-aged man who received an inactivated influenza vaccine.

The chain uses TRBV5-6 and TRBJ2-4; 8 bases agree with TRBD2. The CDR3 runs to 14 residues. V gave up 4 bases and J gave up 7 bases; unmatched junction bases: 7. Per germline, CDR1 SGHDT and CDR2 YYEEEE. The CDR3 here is CASSPGGAGNIQYF. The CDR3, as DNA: TGTGCCAGCAGCCCCGGGGGGGCCGGTAACATTCAGTACTTC.

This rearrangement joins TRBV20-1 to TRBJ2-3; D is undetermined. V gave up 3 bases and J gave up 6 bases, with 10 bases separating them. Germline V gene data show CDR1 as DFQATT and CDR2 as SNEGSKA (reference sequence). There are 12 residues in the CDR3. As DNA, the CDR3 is TGCAGTGCTAGCGCCTCTATGGATACGCAGTATTTT. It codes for CSASASMDTQYF.

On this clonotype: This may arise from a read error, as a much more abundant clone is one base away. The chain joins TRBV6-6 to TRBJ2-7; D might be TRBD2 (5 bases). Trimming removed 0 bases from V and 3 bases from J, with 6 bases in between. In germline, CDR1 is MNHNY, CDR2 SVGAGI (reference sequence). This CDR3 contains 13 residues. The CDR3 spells CASSYSEVYEQYF. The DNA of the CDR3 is TGTGCCAGCAGTTACTCGGAGGTCTACGAGCAGTACTTC.

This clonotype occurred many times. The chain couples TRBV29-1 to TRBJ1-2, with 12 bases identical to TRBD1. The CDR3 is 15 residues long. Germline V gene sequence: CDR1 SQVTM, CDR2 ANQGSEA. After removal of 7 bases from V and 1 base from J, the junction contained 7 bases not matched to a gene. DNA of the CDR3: TGCAGCGCTGGCGGGACAGGGGGCTATAACTATGGCTACACCTTC. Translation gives CSAGGTGGYNYGYTF.

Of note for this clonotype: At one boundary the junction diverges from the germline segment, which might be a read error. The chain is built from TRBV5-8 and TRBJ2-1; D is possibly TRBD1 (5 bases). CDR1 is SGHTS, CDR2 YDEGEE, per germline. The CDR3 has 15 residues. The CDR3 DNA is TGTGCCAGCACCTTGGAGACAGATTCCTACAATGAGCAGTTCTTC. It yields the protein CASTLETDSYNEQFF.

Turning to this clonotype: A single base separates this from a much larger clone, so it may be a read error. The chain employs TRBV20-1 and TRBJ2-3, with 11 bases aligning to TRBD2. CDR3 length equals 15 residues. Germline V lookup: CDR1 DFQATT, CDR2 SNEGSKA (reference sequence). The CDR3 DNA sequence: TGCAGTGCTTACCGACTAGCGGGAATAACAGATACGCGGTATTTT. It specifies CSAYRLAGITDTRYF.

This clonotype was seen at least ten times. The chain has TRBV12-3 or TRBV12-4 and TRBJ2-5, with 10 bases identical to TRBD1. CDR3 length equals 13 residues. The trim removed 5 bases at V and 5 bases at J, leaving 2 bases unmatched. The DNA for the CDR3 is TGTGCCAGCAGTGGGGACAGGGGTGAGACCCAGTACTTC. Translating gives CASSGDRGETQYF.

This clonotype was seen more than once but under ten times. CDR3 sequence reads: CASSSRQWNTEAFF. The DNA of the CDR3 is TGTGCCAGCAGTTCCAGGCAATGGAACACTGAAGCTTTCTTT. V gene TRBV27 combines with J gene TRBJ1-1; D gene ambiguous. The CDR3 runs 14 residues. The V end was cut by 4 bases, the J end by 1 base, with 10 bases between. Germline CDR1 reads MNHEY; CDR2 reads SMNVEV (reference sequence).

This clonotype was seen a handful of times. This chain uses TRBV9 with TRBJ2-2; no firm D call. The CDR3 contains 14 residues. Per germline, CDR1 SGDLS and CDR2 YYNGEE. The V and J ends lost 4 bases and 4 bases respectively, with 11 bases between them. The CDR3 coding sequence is TGTGCCAGCAGCCCCCGCGTGAGCACCGGGGAGCTGTTTTTT. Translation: CASSPRVSTGELFF.

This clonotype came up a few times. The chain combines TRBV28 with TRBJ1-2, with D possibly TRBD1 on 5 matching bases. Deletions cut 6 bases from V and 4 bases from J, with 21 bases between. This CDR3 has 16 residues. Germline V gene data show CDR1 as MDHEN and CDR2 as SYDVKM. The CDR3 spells CASSRSGYSPGYGYTF. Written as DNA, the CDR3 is TGTGCCAGCAGCCGCTCAGGGTATTCCCCTGGCTATGGCTACACCTTC.

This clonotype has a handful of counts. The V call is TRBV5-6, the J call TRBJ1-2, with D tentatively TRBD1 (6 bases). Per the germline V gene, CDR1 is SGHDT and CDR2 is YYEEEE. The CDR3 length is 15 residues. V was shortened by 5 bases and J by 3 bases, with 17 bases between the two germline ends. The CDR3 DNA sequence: TGTGCCAGCAGGCCTTGGGGGGGCGCGGACTATGGCTACACCTTC. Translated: CASRPWGGADYGYTF. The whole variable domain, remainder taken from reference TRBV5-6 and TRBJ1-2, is DAGVTQSPTHLIKTRGQQVTLRCSPKSGHDTVSWYQQALGQGPQFIFQYYEEEERQRGNFPDRFSGHQFPNYSSELNVNALLLGDSALYLCASRPWGGADYGYTFGSGTRLTVV.

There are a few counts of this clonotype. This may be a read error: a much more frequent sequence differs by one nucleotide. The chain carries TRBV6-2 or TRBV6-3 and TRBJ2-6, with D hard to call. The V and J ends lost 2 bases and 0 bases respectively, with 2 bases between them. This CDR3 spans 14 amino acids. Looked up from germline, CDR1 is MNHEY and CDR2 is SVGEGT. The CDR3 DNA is TGTGCCAGCAGTTACCACTCTGGGGCCAACGTCCTGACTTTC. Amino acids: CASSYHSGANVLTF.

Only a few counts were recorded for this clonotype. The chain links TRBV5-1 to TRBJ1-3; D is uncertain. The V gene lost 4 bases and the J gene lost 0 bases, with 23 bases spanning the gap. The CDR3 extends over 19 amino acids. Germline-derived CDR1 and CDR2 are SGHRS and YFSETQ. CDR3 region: CASSLSYVIPVNSGNTIYF. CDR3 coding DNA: TGCGCCAGCAGCCTGAGCTACGTGATCCCGGTTAACTCTGGAAACACCATATATTTT.

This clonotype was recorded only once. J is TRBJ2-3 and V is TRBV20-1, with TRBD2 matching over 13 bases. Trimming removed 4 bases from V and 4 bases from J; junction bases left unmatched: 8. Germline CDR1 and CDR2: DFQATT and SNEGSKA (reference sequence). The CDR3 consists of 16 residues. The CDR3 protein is CSANILAGGLPDTQYF. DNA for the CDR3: TGCAGTGCTAATATACTAGCGGGAGGGTTGCCAGATACGCAGTATTTT.

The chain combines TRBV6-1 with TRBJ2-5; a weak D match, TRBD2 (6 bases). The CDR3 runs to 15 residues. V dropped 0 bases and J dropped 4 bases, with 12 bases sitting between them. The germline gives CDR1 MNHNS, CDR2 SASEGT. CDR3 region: CASSEAGGIGETQYF. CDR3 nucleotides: TGTGCCAGCAGTGAAGCGGGCGGGATTGGAGAGACCCAGTACTTC.

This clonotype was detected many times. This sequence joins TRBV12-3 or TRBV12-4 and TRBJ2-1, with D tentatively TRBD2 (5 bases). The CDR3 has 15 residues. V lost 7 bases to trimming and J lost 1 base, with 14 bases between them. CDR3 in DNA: TGTGCCAGCACCCCGGACTCTTCTTCCTACAATGAGCAGTTCTTC. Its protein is CASTPDSSSYNEQFF.

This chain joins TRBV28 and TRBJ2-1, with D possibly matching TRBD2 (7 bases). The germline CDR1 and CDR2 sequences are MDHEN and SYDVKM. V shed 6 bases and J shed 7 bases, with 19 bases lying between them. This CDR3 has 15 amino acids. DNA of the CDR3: TGTGCCAGCAGCCTTAGGGGGGGGGCCCTAAATGAGCAGTTCTTC. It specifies CASSLRGGALNEQFF.

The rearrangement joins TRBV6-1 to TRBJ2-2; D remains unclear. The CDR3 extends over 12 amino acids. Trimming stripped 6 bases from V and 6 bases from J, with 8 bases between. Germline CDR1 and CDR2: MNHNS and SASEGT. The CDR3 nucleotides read TGTGCCAGCAGCGTTTCGGCCGGGGAGCTGTTTTTT. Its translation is CASSVSAGELFF.

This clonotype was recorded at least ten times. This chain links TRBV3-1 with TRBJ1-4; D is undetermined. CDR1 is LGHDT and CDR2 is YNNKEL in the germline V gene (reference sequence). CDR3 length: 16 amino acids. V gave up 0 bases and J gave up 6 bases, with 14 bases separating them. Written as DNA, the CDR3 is TGTGCCAGCAGCCAAGACAGTGGGAGTAGGGATGAAAAACTGTTTTTT. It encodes CASSQDSGSRDEKLFF.

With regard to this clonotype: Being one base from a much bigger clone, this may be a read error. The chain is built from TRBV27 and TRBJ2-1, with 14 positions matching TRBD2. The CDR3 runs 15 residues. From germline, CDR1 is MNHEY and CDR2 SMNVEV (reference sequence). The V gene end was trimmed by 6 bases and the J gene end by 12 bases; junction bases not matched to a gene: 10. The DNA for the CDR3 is TGTGCCAGCAGACGCGCCGGGACTAGCGGGAGAAGGCAGTTCTTC. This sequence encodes CASRRAGTSGRRQFF.

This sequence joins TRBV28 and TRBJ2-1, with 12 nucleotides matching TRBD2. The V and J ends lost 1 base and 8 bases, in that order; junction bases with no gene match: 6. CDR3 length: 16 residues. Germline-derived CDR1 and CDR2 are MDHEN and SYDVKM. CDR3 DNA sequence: TGTGCCAGCAGTTTATCTAGCGGGGGGGCCTTGGATGAGCAGTTCTTC. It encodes CASSLSSGGALDEQFF.

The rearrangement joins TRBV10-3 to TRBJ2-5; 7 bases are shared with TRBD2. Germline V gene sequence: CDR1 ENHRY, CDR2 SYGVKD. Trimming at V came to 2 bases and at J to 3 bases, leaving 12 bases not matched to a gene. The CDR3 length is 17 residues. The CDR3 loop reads CAISEPRTSGRKETQYF. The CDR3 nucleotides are TGTGCCATCAGTGAGCCTAGGACTAGTGGGCGCAAAGAGACCCAGTACTTC.

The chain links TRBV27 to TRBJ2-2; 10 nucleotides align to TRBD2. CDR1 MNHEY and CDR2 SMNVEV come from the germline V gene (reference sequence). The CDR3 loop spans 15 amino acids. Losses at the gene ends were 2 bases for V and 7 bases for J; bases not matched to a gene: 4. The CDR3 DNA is TGTGCCAGCAGTTTAACTGGGACTAGCGTCGGGGAGCTGTTTTTT. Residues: CASSLTGTSVGELFF.

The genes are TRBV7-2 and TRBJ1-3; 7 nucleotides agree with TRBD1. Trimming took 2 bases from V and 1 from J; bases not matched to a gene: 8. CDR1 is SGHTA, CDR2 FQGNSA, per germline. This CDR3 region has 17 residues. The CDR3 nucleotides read TGTGCCAGCAGCTTATTGGTTACAGGGGAGTCTGGAAACACCATATATTTT. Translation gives CASSLLVTGESGNTIYF. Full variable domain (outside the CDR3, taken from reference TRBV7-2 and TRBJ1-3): GAGVSQSPSNKVTEKGKDVELRCDPISGHTALYWYRQSLGQGLEFLIYFQGNSAPDKSGLPSDRFSAERTGGSVSTLTIQRTQQEDSAVYLCASSLLVTGESGNTIYFGEGSWLTVV.

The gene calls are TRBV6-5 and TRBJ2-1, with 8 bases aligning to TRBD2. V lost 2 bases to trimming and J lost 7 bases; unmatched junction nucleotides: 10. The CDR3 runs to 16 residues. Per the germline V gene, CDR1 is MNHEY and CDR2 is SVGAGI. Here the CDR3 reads CASSYPAGVGGNEQFF. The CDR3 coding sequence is TGTGCCAGCAGTTACCCAGCGGGAGTGGGAGGGAATGAGCAGTTCTTC.

CDR3 nucleotide sequence: TGTGCCAGCAGTCTCCGGGACTTGACCAACAATGAGCAGTTCTTC. The encoded protein is CASSLRDLTNNEQFF. This sequence joins TRBV2 and TRBJ2-1; maybe TRBD2 (6 bases). This CDR3 contains 15 residues. Trimming pared 5 bases from V and 5 bases from J, leaving 16 bases between. CDR1 and CDR2 from the germline V gene are SNHLY and FYNNEI.

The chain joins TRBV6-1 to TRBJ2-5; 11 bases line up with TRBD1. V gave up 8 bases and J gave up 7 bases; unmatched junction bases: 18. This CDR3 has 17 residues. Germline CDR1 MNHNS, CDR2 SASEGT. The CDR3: CASLPLGQGALLGTQYF. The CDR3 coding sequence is TGTGCCAGCCTACCCCTAGGACAGGGGGCTCTGTTAGGGACCCAGTACTTC.

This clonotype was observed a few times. The CDR3, as DNA: TGCGCCAGCAGCTTGGGACTAGCAGGGCTAAGGCTGAAGACCCAGTACTTC. This encodes CASSLGLAGLRLKTQYF. J is TRBJ2-5 and V is TRBV5-1; 7 nucleotides agree with TRBD2. The CDR3 runs 17 residues. V shed 0 bases, J shed 6 bases, and the junction held 14 bases outside the gene matches. CDR1 is SGHRS and CDR2 is YFSETQ in the germline V gene.

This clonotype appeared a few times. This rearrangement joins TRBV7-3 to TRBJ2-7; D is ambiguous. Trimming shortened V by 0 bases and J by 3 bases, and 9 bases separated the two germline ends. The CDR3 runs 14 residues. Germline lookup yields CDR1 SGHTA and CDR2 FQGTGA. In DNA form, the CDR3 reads TGTGCCAGCAGCTTAACGGGGTTTGTCTACGAGCAGTACTTC. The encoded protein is CASSLTGFVYEQYF.